These T cell receptor beta chains were read from a single sample in a study of T cells in Graves' hyperthyroidism and ophthalmopathy. TCRdb re-analysed the multiplex PCR reads in MiXCR, keeping a single row per CDR3 protein. Of hundreds of thousands of distinct CDR3 sequences in the sample, about 25% are singletons; the top ten hold about 30%. The sequencing sample was made of blood. These receptors were obtained from a middle-aged man with Graves' hyperthyroidism that later progressed to Graves' ophthalmopathy. The CDR3 runs from the conserved cysteine through the conserved F or W. The D gene is left open where the match is weak. A row's size may be missing; if present it is once, few, many or a size class.

D,size,J,V,CDR3,DNA
NA,many,TRBJ2-4,TRBV11-2,CASSLEQANIQYF,TGTGCCAGCAGCTTAGAGCAGGCGAACATTCAGTACTTC
TRBD1,NA,TRBJ1-2,TRBV6-2/TRBV6-3,CASSDQTGRYYGYTF,TGTGCCAGCAGTGATCAGACAGGGCGTTACTATGGCTACACCTTC
NA,many,TRBJ1-5,TRBV12-5,CASGKGHNQPQHF,TGTGCTAGTGGAAAGGGACACAATCAGCCCCAGCATTTT
TRBD2,many,TRBJ2-7,TRBV7-3,CASSPTRGGEQYF,TGTGCCAGCAGCCCCACCCGGGGGGGGGAGCAGTACTTC
NA,many,TRBJ1-5,TRBV6-2/TRBV6-3,CASSYRSGGISGNQPQHF,TGTGCCAGCAGTTACCGTTCTGGGGGTATTTCCGGCAATCAGCCCCAGCATTTT
TRBD1,NA,TRBJ1-1,TRBV6-5,CASSLSATGMNTEAFF,TGTGCCAGCAGTTTATCGGCGACAGGGATGAACACTGAAGCTTTCTTT
TRBD2,many,TRBJ2-5,TRBV27,CASSSTTSGRRGLETQYF,TGTGCCAGCAGTTCTACGACTAGCGGGAGAAGGGGGCTGGAGACCCAGTACTTC
NA,many,TRBJ1-2,TRBV7-9,CASSLSWDDYGYTF,TGTGCCAGCAGCTTATCTTGGGATGACTATGGCTACACCTTC
TRBD1,NA,TRBJ1-5,TRBV6-5,CASSYPGGESNQPQHF,TGTGCCAGCAGTTACCCAGGGGGGGAGAGCAATCAGCCCCAGCATTTT
NA,few,TRBJ2-7,TRBV6-1,CASSPGEGYEQYF,TGTGCCAGCAGCCCAGGGGAGGGCTACGAGCAGTACTTC
TRBD1,few,TRBJ2-3,TRBV12-3/TRBV12-4,CASRLGGASDTQYF,TGTGCCAGCCGCCTAGGGGGCGCATCAGATACGCAGTATTTT
NA,many,TRBJ1-2,TRBV30,CAWNPELSRYGYTF,TGTGCCTGGAACCCCGAGTTGTCGCGTTACGGCTACACCTTC
NA,many,TRBJ1-6,TRBV6-5,CASSPVGLGTSPLHF,TGTGCCAGCAGCCCAGTCGGACTAGGCACGTCACCCCTCCACTTT
NA,many,TRBJ2-7,TRBV5-1,CASSLGRRAPSEQYF,TGCGCCAGCAGCTTGGGCCGGAGGGCCCCAAGCGAGCAGTACTTC
TRBD2,many,TRBJ2-2,TRBV28,CASRGGRSITTGELFF,TGTGCCAGCAGGGGCGGGAGAAGCATTACCACCGGGGAGCTGTTTTTT
NA,many,TRBJ1-3,TRBV12-3/TRBV12-4,CASSSPSNSGNTIYF,TGTGCCAGCAGTTCGCCCTCGAACAGTGGAAACACCATATATTTT
NA,once,TRBJ1-2,TRBV20-1,CSASQWGHGYTF,TGCAGTGCAAGCCAGTGGGGCCATGGCTACACCTTC
TRBD2,NA,TRBJ2-2,TRBV28,CASRDSRGVTGELFF,TGTGCCAGCAGGGACTCTCGGGGGGTTACCGGGGAGCTGTTTTTT
NA,NA,TRBJ2-5,TRBV11-3,CASSLFRAGETQYF,TGTGCCAGCAGCTTATTCCGGGCCGGGGAGACCCAGTACTTC
NA,few,TRBJ2-3,TRBV11-3,CASTPGEVLTQYF,TGTGCCAGCACCCCAGGGGAGGTTTTAACGCAGTATTTT
TRBD1,NA,TRBJ1-2,TRBV7-3,CASSFTGEGYTF,TGTGCCAGCAGCTTTACAGGGGAAGGCTACACCTTC
NA,many,TRBJ1-2,TRBV28,CTSSFGRNYGYTF,TGTACCAGCAGTTTTGGCAGAAACTATGGCTACACCTTC
NA,NA,TRBJ2-7,TRBV19,CASSIARTYEQYF,TGTGCCAGTAGTATAGCCAGGACCTACGAGCAGTACTTC
TRBD2,NA,TRBJ2-7,TRBV27,CASSPPGLAIHEQYF,TGTGCCAGCAGTCCACCGGGACTAGCCATACACGAGCAGTACTTC
NA,NA,TRBJ1-1,TRBV6-1,CASSEFPHTEAFF,TGTGCCAGCAGTGAATTTCCCCACACTGAAGCTTTCTTT
NA,many,TRBJ2-5,TRBV7-2,CASSLGTFQETQYF,TGTGCCAGCAGCCTGGGGACTTTCCAAGAGACCCAGTACTTC
TRBD1,NA,TRBJ2-7,TRBV6-2/TRBV6-3,CASSYFSWGQHYEQYF,TGTGCCAGCAGTTACTTCTCTTGGGGACAGCACTACGAGCAGTACTTC
NA,many,TRBJ2-7,TRBV24-1,CATSDSWADSYEQYF,TGTGCCACCAGTGATTCGTGGGCTGACTCCTACGAGCAGTACTTC
TRBD1,many,TRBJ1-2,TRBV29-1,CSVANRGTDYGYTF,TGCAGCGTAGCCAACCGCGGGACAGACTATGGCTACACCTTC
TRBD1,NA,TRBJ1-2,TRBV28,CASSPTGGFASYYGYTF,TGTGCCAGCAGCCCAACAGGGGGCTTCGCCTCGTACTATGGCTACACCTTC
NA,many,TRBJ2-7,TRBV2,CASRISGGEQYF,TGTGCCAGCAGAATTAGCGGCGGCGAGCAGTACTTC
NA,many,TRBJ1-5,TRBV28,CASSYLSNQPQHF,TGTGCCAGCAGTTATCTGAGTAATCAGCCCCAGCATTTT
NA,many,TRBJ1-1,TRBV29-1,CSFTDSYTEAFF,TGCAGCTTTACCGACAGCTACACTGAAGCTTTCTTT
TRBD2,many,TRBJ2-2,TRBV7-2,CASSFSGLASTGELFF,TGTGCCAGCAGCTTTTCGGGACTAGCGTCCACCGGGGAGCTGTTTTTT
NA,many,TRBJ2-7,TRBV7-6,CASSSGLRSSYEQYF,TGTGCCAGCAGCTCTGGACTCCGTTCCTCCTACGAGCAGTACTTC
NA,many,TRBJ1-1,TRBV7-3,CASSLTRGRAFF,TGTGCCAGCAGCTTAACGAGAGGGCGCGCTTTCTTT
NA,NA,TRBJ2-5,TRBV6-1,CASTTTGTETQYF,TGTGCCAGCACTACTACAGGGACAGAGACCCAGTACTTC
NA,NA,TRBJ1-5,TRBV6-2/TRBV6-3,CASSYFGGRGQPQHF,TGTGCCAGCAGTTACTTCGGGGGCCGTGGTCAGCCCCAGCATTTT
NA,NA,TRBJ1-2,TRBV6-2/TRBV6-3,CASSPTRGYGYTF,TGTGCCAGCAGTCCAACGCGGGGGTATGGCTACACCTTC
TRBD1,many,TRBJ2-2,TRBV25-1,CASSADRGFANTGELFF,TGTGCCAGCAGTGCTGACAGGGGCTTCGCGAACACCGGGGAGCTGTTTTTT
TRBD1,many,TRBJ2-7,TRBV5-4,CASSDPGGQGNYEQYF,TGTGCCAGCAGCGACCCTGGGGGACAGGGGAACTACGAGCAGTACTTC
TRBD2,NA,TRBJ2-5,TRBV29-1,CSVEVWTTGGEETQYF,TGCAGCGTTGAAGTGTGGACAACCGGGGGGGAAGAGACCCAGTACTTC
TRBD2,NA,TRBJ2-7,TRBV28,CASSSGGGLREQYF,TGTGCCAGCAGTTCCGGGGGAGGGCTACGAGAGCAGTACTTC
NA,many,TRBJ1-2,TRBV20-1,CSAWLRGAIADYGYTF,TGCAGTGCTTGGCTCAGGGGTGCCATCGCGGATTATGGCTACACCTTC
TRBD1,NA,TRBJ1-1,TRBV11-1,CASSLVQGAEGNEAFF,TGTGCCAGCAGCTTAGTTCAGGGGGCGGAAGGTAATGAAGCTTTCTTT
NA,once,TRBJ2-7,TRBV27,CASSANNWGSSYEQYF,TGTGCCAGCAGTGCTAATAACTGGGGTTCCTCCTACGAGCAGTACTTC
TRBD2,NA,TRBJ2-5,TRBV12-5,CASGATYWTSGRGETQYF,TGTGCTAGTGGTGCAACATATTGGACTAGCGGACGGGGAGAGACCCAGTACTTC
NA,many,TRBJ2-7,TRBV7-2,CASSLSPGEGEQYF,TGTGCCAGCAGCTTATCTCCAGGGGAGGGCGAGCAGTACTTC
NA,many,TRBJ1-1,TRBV6-5,CASSYGGWNTEAFF,TGTGCCAGCAGTTATGGGGGCTGGAACACTGAAGCTTTCTTT